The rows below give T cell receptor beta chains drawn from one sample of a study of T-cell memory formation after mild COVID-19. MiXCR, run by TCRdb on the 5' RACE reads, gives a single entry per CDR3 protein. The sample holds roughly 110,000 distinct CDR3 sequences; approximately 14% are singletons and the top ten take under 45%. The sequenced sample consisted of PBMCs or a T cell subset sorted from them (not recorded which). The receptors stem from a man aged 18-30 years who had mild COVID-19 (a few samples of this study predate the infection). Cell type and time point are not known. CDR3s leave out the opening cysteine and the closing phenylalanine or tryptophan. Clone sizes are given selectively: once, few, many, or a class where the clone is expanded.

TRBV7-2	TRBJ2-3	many	ASSLAGSDTQY
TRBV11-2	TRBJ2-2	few	ASSPWRGGTGELF
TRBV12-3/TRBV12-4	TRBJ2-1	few	ASSSPLRDWRIEQF
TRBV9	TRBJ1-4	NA	ASSATGGREKLF
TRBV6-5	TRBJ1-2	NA	ASSYGADDYGYT
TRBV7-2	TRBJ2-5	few	ASSLAGGGVETQY
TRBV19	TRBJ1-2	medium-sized	ASRPGQSYGYT
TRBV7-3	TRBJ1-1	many	ASSLSAGGNTEAF
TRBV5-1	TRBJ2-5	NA	ASSLASGFYQETQY
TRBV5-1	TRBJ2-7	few	ASSQAPPGGGVGYEQY
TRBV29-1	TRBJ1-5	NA	SVLDASNQPQH
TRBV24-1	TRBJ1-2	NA	ATSDFGTGNGYT
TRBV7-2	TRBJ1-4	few	ASSLVWAGGYVEKLF
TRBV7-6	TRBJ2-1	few	ASSNGLASYNEQF